These 26 T cell receptor beta chains were all obtained from the same sample, sequenced in a study of T cell repertoires in cytomegalovirus infection (dated by TCRdb to the late 2010s). The antigens of these receptors remain unknown. The intended sense of this specimen's treatment or condition label: in vitro stimulation with specific CMV peptide epitopes to enrich CMV-specific T cells. Sequenced using an Illumina HiSeq 1500. TCRdb itself trimmed the public reads at Q25 with fastp, ran MiXCR and retained productive beta chains. Rows matching on CDR3 protein sequence are summarized as one entry with the most common DNA and genes. Present in this sample are approximately 100,000 distinct CDR3 sequences, around 45% of which were seen just once. The ten largest clonotypes hold approximately 69% of the sample. The sequencing here drew on CD8+ T cells from cultured PBMCs, taken from culture after CMV antigen stimulation. The receptor source for this set is a human donor in good health (CMV status not recorded). Some clones in this sample may be carry-over from other donors' samples.

A remark on this clonotype: One base away lies a much larger clone, so this may be a sequencing read error. The CDR3 bases are TGTGCCAGCAGCAGCCGGGGGCTCGAGCAGAACTTC. Translation: CASSSRGLEQNF. This chain uses TRBV7-3 with TRBJ2-7; D is perhaps TRBD1 or TRBD2 (6 bases each). There are 12 residues in the CDR3. Germline lookup yields CDR1 SGHTA and CDR2 FQGTGA. Looking up the rest from reference TRBV7-3 and TRBJ2-7 gives the full variable domain: GAGVSQTPSNKVTEKGKYVELRCDPISGHTALYWYRQSLGQGPEFLIYFQGTGAADDSGLPNDRFFAVRPEGSVSTLKIQRTERGDSAVYLCASSSRGLEQNFGPGTRLTVT.

The rearrangement uses TRBV7-9 and TRBJ1-1; D perhaps matches TRBD1 (5 bases). Trimming removed 5 bases from V and 2 bases from J, with 12 bases in between. The germline V gene has CDR1 SEHNR and CDR2 FQNEAQ (reference sequence). The CDR3 is 14 amino acids. CDR3 loop: CASSPLTGNTEAFF. CDR3 in DNA: TGTGCCAGCAGCCCTCTAACAGGTAACACTGAAGCTTTCTTT.

V is TRBV6-8 and J is TRBJ2-3; D unclear. The CDR3 runs to 12 residues. Germline V gives CDR1 MNHGY, CDR2 SAAAGT. Between the trimmed V and J ends, which lost 5 bases and 2 bases, there was a span of 5 bases. CDR3 in amino acids: CASSGPTDTQYF. In nucleotides, the CDR3 is TGTGCCAGCAGTGGGCCCACAGATACGCAGTATTTT.

There are many counts of this clonotype. V usage is TRBV11-3 and J usage is TRBJ2-2, with D possibly being TRBD1 or TRBD2 (5 bases each). Germline lookup yields CDR1 SGHNT and CDR2 YENEEA. The germline V and J ends were trimmed by 6 bases and 0 bases, with 11 bases remaining between them. This CDR3 has 15 residues. CDR3 nucleotides: TGTGCCAGCAGTTATGGGACGGCGAACACCGGGGAGCTGTTTTTT. Residues: CASSYGTANTGELFF.

This chain links TRBV7-6 with TRBJ2-7; 12 bases agree with TRBD1. The CDR3 is 15 amino acids. From germline, CDR1 is SGHVS and CDR2 FNYEAQ. Trimming removed 5 bases from V and 5 bases from J; junction bases left unmatched: 7. The CDR3 protein is CASSRSGTGGDEQYF. CDR3 coding DNA: TGTGCCAGCAGCCGTTCCGGGACAGGGGGCGACGAGCAGTACTTC.

This sequence joins TRBV12-5 and TRBJ2-2; D is uncertain. Germline V lookup: CDR1 LGHNT, CDR2 FRNRAP. This CDR3 has 12 residues. V shed 0 bases and J shed 6 bases, with 2 bases lying between them. The CDR3 loop reads CASGLVSGELFF. The CDR3 DNA follows: TGTGCTAGTGGTTTGGTATCCGGGGAGCTGTTTTTT.

The rearrangement uses TRBV12-3 or TRBV12-4 and TRBJ2-3; a possible D gene is TRBD2 (6 bases). V was cut by 7 bases and J by 0 bases, with 11 bases left in between. The CDR3 loop spans 14 amino acids. Written as DNA, the CDR3 is TGTGCCAGCACCAAGACTAGTAGCACAGATACGCAGTATTTT. Its translation: CASTKTSSTDTQYF.

This clonotype was detected only a few times. The V and J genes are TRBV7-2 and TRBJ1-2, with 10 bases identical to TRBD1. V gave up 4 bases and J gave up 4 bases; unmatched junction bases: 3. CDR3 length: 14 residues. Germline CDR1 is SGHTA and CDR2 is FQGNSA. CDR3 DNA sequence: TGTGCCAGCAGCTCGACAGGGGGCGCCTATGGCTACACCTTC. Its protein is CASSSTGGAYGYTF.

This chain connects TRBV6-6 to TRBJ2-7, with D perhaps matching TRBD1 (6 bases). The CDR3 loop spans 16 amino acids. Between the trimmed V and J ends, which lost 10 bases and 2 bases, there was a span of 24 bases. The germline CDR1 and CDR2 sequences are MNHNY and SVGAGI (reference sequence). The CDR3 loop reads CATHSRTGRWAYEQYF. The CDR3 region has the DNA TGTGCCACCCACTCTCGTACAGGGCGGTGGGCCTACGAGCAGTACTTC.

V and J are TRBV23-1 and TRBJ2-5; 9 positions match TRBD1. TRBV23-1 is an open reading frame, and its role is uncertain. V shed 0 bases, J shed 0 bases, and the junction held 11 bases outside the gene matches. The length of the CDR3 is 19 residues. CDR3 sequence (DNA): TGCGCCAGCAGTCAATCCCGCTACCAACAGGGGGCTCACCAAGAGACCCAGTACTTC. Translating gives CASSQSRYQQGAHQETQYF.

Comment on this clonotype: One junction end does not reproduce the germline sequence, and a read error may be involved. This chain connects TRBV27 to TRBJ2-1, with 9 bases identical to TRBD2. This CDR3 has 14 residues. Germline V gene data show CDR1 as MNHEY and CDR2 as SMNVEV (reference sequence). CDR3 nucleotides: TGTGCCAGCTATGGCGGGGGGGCCTACAATCAGCAGTTCTTC. This sequence encodes CASYGGGAYNQQFF.

This clonotype showed up many times. The chain recombines TRBV7-9 with TRBJ1-2, with no clear D. Germline V gene data show CDR1 as SEHNR and CDR2 as FQNEAQ (reference sequence). V gave up 8 bases and J gave up 1 base, with 11 bases separating them. This CDR3 contains 13 residues. CDR3 residues: CASGATLNYGYTF. CDR3 bases: TGTGCCAGCGGAGCGACTCTTAACTATGGCTACACCTTC. Drawing the rest from reference TRBV7-9 and TRBJ1-2, the complete variable domain is DTGVSQNPRHKITKRGQNVTFRCDPISEHNRLYWYRQTLGQGPEFLTYFQNEAQLEKSRLLSDRFSAERPKGSFSTLEIQRTEQGDSAMYLCASGATLNYGYTFGSGTRLTVV.

This chain joins TRBV6-6 and TRBJ2-1; 10 nucleotides line up with TRBD2. The germline gives CDR1 MNHNY, CDR2 SVGAGI (reference sequence). V shed 5 bases, J shed 5 bases, and the junction held 3 bases outside the gene matches. The CDR3 totals 14 residues. CDR3 residues: CASSLAGADNEQFF. The CDR3 nucleotides read TGTGCCAGCAGTCTAGCGGGGGCCGACAATGAGCAGTTCTTC.

This clonotype has only a few counts. The V and J genes are TRBV7-9 and TRBJ2-6, with D perhaps TRBD1 or TRBD2 (5 bases each). Per germline, CDR1 SEHNR and CDR2 FQNEAQ (reference sequence). The length of the CDR3 is 20 residues. Trimming removed 8 bases at V and 0 bases at J, with 26 bases between. Here the CDR3 DNA reads TGTGCCAGCGAAGGGGTGAGGGCAGACAGACCGAGCTCTGGGGCCAACGTCCTGACTTTC. It yields the protein CASEGVRADRPSSGANVLTF.

This clonotype came up a few times. V usage is TRBV20-1 and J usage is TRBJ2-7; TRBD2 aligns across 10 bases. CDR3 length: 17 amino acids. J lost 1 base, V lost 0 bases, and 9 bases had no gene match. Germline V lookup: CDR1 DFQATT, CDR2 SNEGSKA (reference sequence). CDR3 protein: CSARDLAGAFLSYEQYF. The DNA of the CDR3 is TGCAGTGCTAGAGACCTAGCGGGGGCCTTTCTTTCCTACGAGCAGTACTTC.

The chain has TRBV7-3 and TRBJ2-3; no reliable D call. The CDR3 loop spans 13 amino acids. Germline CDR1 is SGHTA and CDR2 is FQGTGA. Trimming took off 8 bases at V and 3 bases at J, with 12 bases between the two ends. In DNA form, the CDR3 reads TGTGCCAGCTCTGGGCCTGGGACAGATACGCAGTATTTT. It is translated as CASSGPGTDTQYF.

The DNA for the CDR3 is TGTGCCAGCAAGGGGGGCCTGAACACTGAAGCTTTCTTT. It is translated as CASKGGLNTEAFF. The J gene is TRBJ1-1, the V gene TRBV7-3; tentatively, D is TRBD1 (6 bases). The V end was cut by 7 bases, the J end by 0 bases, with 9 bases between. This CDR3 is 13 amino acids long. In germline, CDR1 is SGHTA, CDR2 FQGTGA. Full variable domain (missing parts from reference TRBV7-3 and TRBJ1-1): GAGVSQTPSNKVTEKGKYVELRCDPISGHTALYWYRQSLGQGPEFLIYFQGTGAADDSGLPNDRFFAVRPEGSVSTLKIQRTERGDSAVYLCASKGGLNTEAFFGQGTRLTVV.

This clonotype was recorded at least ten times. CDR3 protein: CSAIPDSQQETQYF. CDR3 in DNA: TGCAGTGCTATCCCGGACTCACAGCAAGAGACCCAGTACTTC. The gene calls are TRBV20-1 and TRBJ2-5; the D gene is possibly TRBD2 (5 bases). The CDR3 is 14 residues long. Per germline, CDR1 DFQATT and CDR2 SNEGSKA (reference sequence). Trimming cost V 4 bases and J 2 bases, with 14 bases left between them.

The rearrangement joins TRBV28 to TRBJ2-1, with 9 bases fitting TRBD2. V gave up 5 bases and J gave up 9 bases; unmatched junction bases: 17. Germline CDR1 reads MDHEN; CDR2 reads SYDVKM. CDR3 size: 17 residues. DNA of the CDR3: TGTGCCAGCAGTGATACCCCCGGGACTAGCTTAGACATTGAGCAGTTCTTC. Translating it yields CASSDTPGTSLDIEQFF.

The J gene is TRBJ1-2, the V gene TRBV27; D unresolved. The CDR3 length is 12 residues. V was shortened by 8 bases and J by 4 bases, with 11 bases between the two germline ends. Germline CDR1 reads MNHEY; CDR2 reads SMNVEV (reference sequence). The CDR3 bases are TGTGCCAGCGGCCCCGCAGGCTATGGCTACACCTTC. Translating it yields CASGPAGYGYTF.

This clonotype was picked up a small number of times. The rearrangement uses TRBV12-3 or TRBV12-4 and TRBJ1-1, with 9 bases lining up with TRBD1. J lost 4 bases, V lost 7 bases, and 16 bases had no gene match. The CDR3 consists of 17 residues. The chain's CDR3 is CASIDHRGRGWITEAFF. CDR3 sequence (DNA): TGTGCCAGCATTGATCACAGGGGGCGAGGATGGATCACTGAAGCTTTCTTT.

This clonotype has more than one count but fewer than ten. The rearrangement links TRBV7-2 to TRBJ2-7, with no clear D. Germline V lookup: CDR1 SGHTA, CDR2 FQGNSA. V lost 4 bases to trimming and J lost 0 bases, with 4 bases between them. This CDR3 comprises 12 residues. CDR3 bases: TGTGCCAGCAGCTACAGCTCCTACGAGCAGTACTTC. This gives the protein CASSYSSYEQYF.

The rearrangement joins TRBV7-4 to TRBJ2-3; the match to TRBD2 covers 7 bases. The germline gives CDR1 SGHVT, CDR2 SQSDAQ. CDR3 length: 14 residues. The ends lost 7 bases at V and 1 base at J; junction bases unmatched: 5. CDR3 sequence: CASTLAGRTDTQYF. The CDR3 DNA is TGTGCCAGCACTTTAGCGGGTCGCACAGATACGCAGTATTTT.

The table lists this clonotype with many counts. CDR3 in DNA: TGCGCCAGCAGCCCGGGACTAGCGGGGGGGCTCGCCTACAATGAGCAGTTCTTC. Translation: CASSPGLAGGLAYNEQFF. The V gene is TRBV5-1, the J gene TRBJ2-1; 16 bases map to TRBD2. CDR1 SGHRS and CDR2 YFSETQ come from the germline V gene. The CDR3 extends over 18 amino acids. The V gene end was trimmed by 4 bases and the J gene end by 2 bases; junction bases not matched to a gene: 6.

This clonotype is a singleton in its sample. The chain uses TRBV12-3 or TRBV12-4 and TRBJ2-3; TRBD1 matches at 9 bases. Unmatched junction bases numbered 6, after V lost 4 bases and J lost 4 bases. The CDR3 runs to 15 residues. This CDR3 reads CASSSTGGPSDTQYF. CDR3 sequence (DNA): TGTGCCAGCAGTTCGACAGGGGGACCCTCAGATACGCAGTATTTT.

In DNA, the CDR3 is TGTGCCAGCAGTGTCCAGACAGTCGCGAACACCGGGGAGCTGTTTTTT. This gives the protein CASSVQTVANTGELFF. The chain joins TRBV6-1 to TRBJ2-2; D might be TRBD1 (5 bases). The length of the CDR3 is 16 residues. Germline V gene data show CDR1 as MNHNS and CDR2 as SASEGT. Trimming cost V 4 bases and J 0 bases, with 12 bases left between them.